The clone carrying this T cell receptor (beta chain) appeared a few times. This sample was included in a study of regulatory T cells in long-lasting Graves disease. Construction of the TCR beta libraries employed iRepertoire HTBI primers in conjunction with Arm-PCR of CDR3 regions. TCRdb reanalysed the multiplex PCR reads using MiXCR and keeps one entry per CDR3 protein. Here the sample spans about 300,000 distinct CDR3 sequences, 15% to 20% being singletons. The time point is: newly diagnosed GD, antithyroid drugs for less than 3 months. RNA from PBMCs was the source of the TCR library. This CDR3 contains 14 residues. Looked up from germline, CDR1 is LNHDA and CDR2 is SQIVND (reference sequence). Losses at the gene ends were 5 bases for V and 10 bases for J; bases not matched to a gene: 7.

The chain combines TRBV19 with TRBJ2-1, with TRBD2 matching over 11 bases. This clonotype was sampled from a female donor with Graves disease. Sequences were derived from peripheral blood mononuclear cells (PBMCs), sampled at new diagnosis, from a patient treated with antithyroid drugs. The CDR3 is CASSSSGRIAEQFF. In DNA form, the CDR3 reads TGTGCCAGTAGTTCTAGCGGGAGGATTGCGGAGCAGTTCTTC. The whole variable domain, filled in from reference TRBV19 and TRBJ2-1, reads DGGITQSPKYLFRKEGQNVTLSCEQNLNHDAMYWYRQDPGQGLRLIYYSQIVNDFQKGDIAEGYSVSREKKESFPLTVTSAQKNPTAFYLCASSSSGRIAEQFFGPGTRLTVL.